This TCR beta chain was documented in a study of patients and donors after allogeneic stem cell transplantation. In this sample, this clonotype turned up a few times. The CDR3 is 15 residues long. Trimming left V 3 bases short and J 1 base short, with 12 bases between. Germline V CDR1 and CDR2: KGHDR, SFDVKD. Each CDR3 protein is one row after TCRdb ran MiXCR on the RT-PCR reads. The sample includes hundreds of thousands of distinct CDR3 sequences, approximately 16% of them seen just once. Sequencing was performed on blood, either unsorted or a sorted T cell fraction (not recorded which). The sequence came from a human donor who was either an allogeneic HSCT recipient or a stem cell or donor lymphocyte infusion donor (not recorded which). It is not recorded whose cells these are; they may come from a transplant donor. This chain joins TRBV24-1 and TRBJ2-7; tentative D call: TRBD2 (6 bases). Written as DNA, the CDR3 is TGTGCCACCAGTGATGGGGGAGGCTCTTCCTACGAGCAGTACTTC. Translated: CATSDGGGSSYEQYF.